Sequencing of this TCR beta chain was carried out in a study of T-cell memory formation after mild COVID-19. TCRdb called the 5' RACE reads again in MiXCR, with one record for every CDR3 protein. The table records 500,000 to 650,000 distinct CDR3 sequences, less than 25% of them present only once. A word on this clonotype: Its matching antigen is unknown.

V lost 6 bases, J lost 5 bases, and 9 bases stayed unmatched. This CDR3 region has 14 residues. Germline loops: CDR1 SQVTM, CDR2 ANQGSEA. Findings and limits, study-wide: CD4+ clones that contracted lay mainly in CM and EM; CD8+ ones lay in EMRA. Whereas later expanders leaned CD4+, clones contracting day 15 to 85 showed a balanced CD4/CD8 makeup.

The chain has TRBV29-1 and TRBJ2-3, with 9 bases identical to TRBD1. The sequencing sample was made of PBMCs or a T cell subset sorted from them (not recorded which). This TCR was sampled from an adult woman who had mild COVID-19 (a few samples of this study predate the infection). Cell type and time point are not known. In DNA, the CDR3 is TGCAGCGTGCGCCGGGACAGGGATCGAGATACGCAGTATTTT. Protein: CSVRRDRDRDTQYF.